The 25 T cell receptor beta chains given below trace back to one sample, sequenced in a study of control samples from healthy donors and cancer patients. Assay used: immunoSEQ multiplex PCR; TCRdb lists only in-frame clones, some missing. Among about 150,000 clones listed, roughly 94% were seen once. What was sequenced was blood. The receptor set was obtained from a middle-aged man in good health.

The chain combines TRBV20-1 with TRBJ1-5; D is ambiguous. This CDR3 contains 11 residues. Trimming shortened V by 6 bases and J by 3 bases, and 6 bases separated the two germline ends. Germline values: CDR1 DFQATT, CDR2 SNEGSKA (reference sequence). The CDR3 loop is CSAANNQPQHF. The CDR3 DNA is TGCAGTGCCGCCAACAATCAGCCCCAGCATTTT.

This chain joins TRBV18 and TRBJ1-2; D not certain. Trimming shortened V by 0 bases and J by 5 bases, and 4 bases separated the two germline ends. The CDR3 has 12 residues. Looked up from germline, CDR1 is KGHSH and CDR2 is LQKENI. CDR3 sequence reads: CASSPPEYGYTF. As DNA, the CDR3 is TGTGCCAGCTCACCACCGGAGTATGGCTACACCTTC.

The chain has TRBV28 and TRBJ2-7; 9 bases line up with TRBD1. Germline V gene sequence: CDR1 MDHEN, CDR2 SYDVKM. The V gene end was trimmed by 6 bases and the J gene end by 5 bases; junction bases not matched to a gene: 8. The CDR3 extends over 14 amino acids. The DNA of the CDR3 is TGTGCCAGCAGGGCCGGGACAGGGCTCCACGAGCAGTACTTC. As protein: CASRAGTGLHEQYF.

This chain uses TRBV5-1 with TRBJ1-1, with D uncertain. Trimming removed 3 bases from V and 1 base from J, with 10 bases in between. Germline V gene data show CDR1 as SGHRS and CDR2 as YFSETQ. This CDR3 is 14 amino acids long. The DNA for the CDR3 is TGCGCCAGCAGCTCCTCGCCAGGGAACACTGAAGCTTTCTTT. Amino acid sequence: CASSSSPGNTEAFF.

The chain employs TRBV12-3 or TRBV12-4 and TRBJ1-1; D gene ambiguous. The CDR3 covers 11 residues. Trimming pared 9 bases from V and 8 bases from J, leaving 13 bases between. The DNA of the CDR3 is TGTGCCAGTTCCGTGGCGGGGGAAGCTTTCTTT. Its translation: CASSVAGEAFF.

The chain carries TRBV11-3 and TRBJ2-7, with D perhaps matching TRBD1 (6 bases). This CDR3 comprises 13 residues. The V gene lost 5 bases and the J gene lost 3 bases, with 11 bases spanning the gap. CDR1 and CDR2 from the germline V gene are SGHNT and YENEEA. CDR3 in DNA: TGTGCCAGCAGCGCCCGGGACAACTACGAGCAGTACTTC. Residues: CASSARDNYEQYF.

Only one count was recorded for this clone. The V gene is TRBV7-2, the J gene TRBJ2-1, with a tentative D call TRBD2 (5 bases). Germline V gene data show CDR1 as SGHTA and CDR2 as FQGNSA. V dropped 5 bases and J dropped 4 bases, with 18 bases sitting between them. This CDR3 has 16 amino acids. CDR3 coding DNA: TGTGCCAGCAGCGAAGGATTACAGCGGATATACAATGAGCAGTTCTTC. Protein product: CASSEGLQRIYNEQFF.

This clone showed up just a few times. The V gene is TRBV10-3, the J gene TRBJ1-2, with TRBD1 as a possible D gene (5 bases). CDR1 ENHRY and CDR2 SYGVKD come from the germline V gene. The CDR3 runs 15 residues. Deletions cut 3 bases from V and 2 bases from J, with 13 bases between. The CDR3 protein is CAISDSGGENYGYTF. The CDR3 region has the DNA TGTGCCATCAGTGACTCTGGGGGAGAGAACTATGGCTACACCTTC.

This chain links TRBV9 with TRBJ1-2, with a tentative D call TRBD1 (6 bases). This CDR3 is 14 amino acids long. Germline V gene data show CDR1 as SGDLS and CDR2 as YYNGEE. Between the trimmed V and J ends, which lost 0 bases and 3 bases, there was a span of 9 bases. The CDR3 bases are TGTGCCAGCAGCGTAGCGACAGGTCACTATGGCTACACCTTC. Translating it yields CASSVATGHYGYTF.

Here the CDR3 DNA reads TGCGCCAGCAGCTTGGTTGCCCCGGGACAGGGTCATTCACCCCTCCACTTT. It encodes CASSLVAPGQGHSPLHF. V and J are TRBV5-1 and TRBJ1-6, with TRBD1 matching 9 bases. J lost 8 bases, V lost 0 bases, and 9 bases had no gene match. The CDR3 sequence is 17 residues long. Germline CDR1 SGHRS, CDR2 YFSETQ.

The chain employs TRBV7-9 and TRBJ2-6; no clear D. Per germline, CDR1 SEHNR and CDR2 FQNEAQ (reference sequence). The CDR3 loop spans 16 amino acids. V was shortened by 5 bases and J by 0 bases, with 11 bases between the two germline ends. The CDR3 loop reads CASSVTAPSGANVLTF. CDR3 DNA sequence: TGTGCCAGCAGCGTTACCGCTCCCTCTGGGGCCAACGTCCTGACTTTC.

The rearrangement joins TRBV29-1 to TRBJ2-7; TRBD2 aligns across 8 bases. Germline CDR1 reads SQVTM; CDR2 reads ANQGSEA. This CDR3 comprises 13 residues. Trimming took 7 bases from V and 6 from J; bases not matched to a gene: 11. CDR3 protein: CSASPGGATEQYF. The CDR3 bases are TGCAGCGCCTCGCCGGGGGGGGCCACCGAGCAGTACTTC.

This rearrangement joins TRBV4-1 to TRBJ1-1; D gene ambiguous. The V gene's germline CDR1 is MGHRA and CDR2 YSYEKL. V was pared by 0 bases and J by 6 bases, with 20 bases between. The CDR3 is 17 amino acids. The CDR3 DNA follows: TGCGCCAGCAGCCAAGATGGTTCGCCAGGTTGGACGGCTGAAGCTTTCTTT. This sequence encodes CASSQDGSPGWTAEAFF.

The CDR3 spells CSVEDGGTEAFF. As DNA, the CDR3 is TGCAGCGTTGAAGATGGGGGAACTGAAGCTTTCTTT. The chain combines TRBV29-1 with TRBJ1-1, with D maybe TRBD1 (5 bases). This CDR3 comprises 12 residues. Trimming stripped 0 bases from V and 5 bases from J, with 7 bases between. Germline V gene lookup returns CDR1 SQVTM and CDR2 ANQGSEA.

V is TRBV27 and J is TRBJ2-7; TRBD1 matches 9 bases. Looked up from germline, CDR1 is MNHEY and CDR2 is SMNVEV (reference sequence). The J segment lost 0 bases and the V segment lost 2 bases, leaving 2 bases of the junction unmatched. The CDR3 runs to 15 residues. The CDR3 sequence is CASSLGTGSSYEQYF. CDR3 bases: TGTGCCAGCAGTTTAGGGACAGGGAGCTCCTACGAGCAGTACTTC.

V and J are TRBV13 and TRBJ2-3, with no clear D. The CDR3 has 16 amino acids. V was trimmed by 0 bases and J by 2 bases, leaving 12 bases between them. Germline V CDR1 and CDR2: PRHDT, FYEKMQ (reference sequence). CDR3 in amino acids: CASSLGVSLITDTQYF. CDR3 sequence (DNA): TGTGCCAGCAGCTTAGGGGTCTCCTTGATCACAGATACGCAGTATTTT.

J is TRBJ2-7 and V is TRBV6-5; either TRBD1 or TRBD2 may fit D (5 bases each). Germline assignment: CDR1 MNHEY and CDR2 SVGAGI. CDR3 length equals 13 residues. Trimming removed 5 bases from V and 3 bases from J, with 11 bases in between. The chain's CDR3 is CASSREGLYEQYF. The CDR3 region has the DNA TGTGCCAGCAGTCGAGAGGGGCTCTACGAGCAGTACTTC.

This clone has only one observation. The chain has TRBV2 and TRBJ1-5, with 10 bases identical to TRBD1. Per germline, CDR1 SNHLY and CDR2 FYNNEI. The CDR3 runs 14 residues. V gave up 4 bases and J gave up 6 bases; unmatched junction bases: 3. The CDR3 region has the DNA TGTGCCAGCAGTGGGACAGGGGGGTTTCAGCCCCAGCATTTT. Protein: CASSGTGGFQPQHF.

V usage is TRBV5-1 and J usage is TRBJ1-1; D perhaps matches TRBD1 (5 bases). The germline V gene encodes CDR1 SGHRS and CDR2 YFSETQ. Trimming took off 3 bases at V and 1 base at J, with 10 bases between the two ends. The CDR3 totals 14 residues. CDR3 region: CASSSTQGNTEAFF. For the CDR3, the DNA is TGCGCCAGCAGCTCTACCCAGGGGAACACTGAAGCTTTCTTT.

The V call is TRBV7-3, the J call TRBJ2-5, with 9 positions matching TRBD2. V shed 3 bases, J shed 5 bases, and the junction held 1 base outside the gene matches. The length of the CDR3 is 13 residues. CDR1 SGHTA and CDR2 FQGTGA come from the germline V gene. In DNA, the CDR3 is TGTGCCAGCAGCTTTACTAGCGGGGAGACCCAGTACTTC. Translation gives CASSFTSGETQYF.

The chain combines TRBV15 with TRBJ1-5; D ambiguous. Germline CDR1 is LNHNV and CDR2 is YYDKDF (reference sequence). Between the trimmed V and J ends, which lost 6 bases and 6 bases, there was a span of 15 bases. This CDR3 region has 14 residues. The CDR3 loop is CATSLSAVGQPQHF. As DNA, the CDR3 is TGTGCCACCAGTTTATCGGCGGTGGGTCAGCCCCAGCATTTT.

The CDR3 sequence: CASSKGRFYGYTF. As DNA, the CDR3 is TGTGCCAGCAGCAAGGGACGATTTTATGGCTACACCTTC. The chain couples TRBV6-5 to TRBJ1-2; TRBD1 might be the D (5 bases). Germline CDR1 reads MNHEY; CDR2 reads SVGAGI. Trimming shortened V by 6 bases and J by 5 bases, and 13 bases separated the two germline ends. The CDR3 spans 13 residues.

The chain employs TRBV14 and TRBJ1-1; TRBD1 agrees at 8 bases. Trimming cost V 6 bases and J 0 bases; bases outside gene matches: 9. The CDR3 totals 16 residues. The germline V gene encodes CDR1 SGHDN and CDR2 FVKESK. The CDR3 here is CASRPTQGGMNTEAFF. The CDR3 DNA reads as TGTGCCAGCAGACCTACACAGGGGGGCATGAACACTGAAGCTTTCTTT.

This sequence joins TRBV5-1 and TRBJ2-3; 10 nucleotides match TRBD1. CDR3 length: 15 amino acids. Germline V gene sequence: CDR1 SGHRS, CDR2 YFSETQ. V trimming: 2 bases; J trimming: 1 base; junction bases outside the gene matches: 1. The CDR3 loop is CASSFGTGGTDTQYF. As DNA, the CDR3 is TGCGCCAGCAGCTTCGGGACAGGGGGCACAGATACGCAGTATTTT.

This chain uses TRBV18 with TRBJ2-7; possible D gene TRBD1, 5 bases. This CDR3 has 12 residues. Germline V gene lookup returns CDR1 KGHSH and CDR2 LQKENI. V was trimmed by 4 bases and J by 3 bases, leaving 7 bases between them. The DNA for the CDR3 is TGTGCCAGCTCACAGACAGTCTACGAGCAGTACTTC. This encodes CASSQTVYEQYF.